Only a few counts were recorded for the clone carrying this T cell receptor (beta chain). Its antigen is still unknown. This entry is derived from a study of response to subunit inactivated influenza vaccine. Study outcomes and limitations: Each seasonal flu vaccination may recruit only limited new T cells, authors suggested.

Germline loops: CDR1 DFQATT, CDR2 SNEGSKA (reference sequence). The germline V and J ends were trimmed by 1 base and 4 bases, with 14 bases remaining between them. The length of the CDR3 is 14 residues. TCRdb itself ran the RT-PCR reads through MiXCR, one entry per CDR3 protein. Of about 180,000 distinct CDR3 sequences in the sample, around a tenth were seen once. The TCR comes from a man aged 45-65 years who received an inactivated influenza vaccine. V and J are TRBV20-1 and TRBJ2-7; D assignment may be TRBD1 or TRBD2 (6 bases each). The starting material was non-naive T cells sorted from PBMCs, obtained on the day of vaccination. CDR3 bases: TGCAGTGCTAGAGCCACAAGGGGGGTTTACGAGCAGTACTTC. Encoded protein: CSARATRGVYEQYF.